This section outlines one T cell receptor (beta chain) sequence together with its context. The antigen remains unidentified. This specimen belongs to a study of T cell responses to AZD1222 COVID-19 vaccine. General study points: The sample set comprised mostly white British donors with more females, and clonal diversity was possibly underestimated. Repertoires in all cases were sampled only once the peak T cell response had passed. The study identified only five to seven AZD1222 recipients as seropositive at baseline.

The repertoire was sequenced with immunoSEQ multiplex PCR; TCRdb's copy has only in-frame clones and lacks some. This sample has some 170,000 clones, with just under 90% found just once. Germline-derived CDR1 and CDR2 are LGHDT and YNNKEL (reference sequence). The CDR3 consists of 17 residues. After removal of 3 bases from V and 9 bases from J, the junction contained 14 bases not matched to a gene. The sequences come from peripheral blood, collected 28 days after the second dose of the MenACWY control vaccine. This sequence originates from an adult who received the MenACWY meningococcal vaccine as a control. The gene calls are TRBV3-1 (or the pseudogene TRBV3-2) and TRBJ1-6; TRBD1 aligns across 7 bases. CDR3 coding DNA: TGTGCCAGCAGCCATTGGCCGACCACAGGGGCACTTTCACCCCTCCACTTT. Translation gives CASSHWPTTGALSPLHF.